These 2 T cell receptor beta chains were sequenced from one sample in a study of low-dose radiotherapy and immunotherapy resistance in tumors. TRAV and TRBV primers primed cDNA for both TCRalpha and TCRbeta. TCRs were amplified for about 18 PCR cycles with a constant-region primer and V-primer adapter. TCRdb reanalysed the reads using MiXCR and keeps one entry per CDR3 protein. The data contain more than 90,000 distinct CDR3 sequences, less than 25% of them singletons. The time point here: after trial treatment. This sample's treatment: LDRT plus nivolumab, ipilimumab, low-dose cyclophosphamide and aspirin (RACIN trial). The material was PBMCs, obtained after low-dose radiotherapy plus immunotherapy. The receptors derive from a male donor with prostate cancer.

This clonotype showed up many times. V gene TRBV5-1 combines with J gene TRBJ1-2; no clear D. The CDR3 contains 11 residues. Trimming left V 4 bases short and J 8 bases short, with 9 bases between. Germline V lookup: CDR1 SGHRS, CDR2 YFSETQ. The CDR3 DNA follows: TGCGCCAGCAGCGCGGACCGGGGCTACACCTTC. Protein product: CASSADRGYTF.

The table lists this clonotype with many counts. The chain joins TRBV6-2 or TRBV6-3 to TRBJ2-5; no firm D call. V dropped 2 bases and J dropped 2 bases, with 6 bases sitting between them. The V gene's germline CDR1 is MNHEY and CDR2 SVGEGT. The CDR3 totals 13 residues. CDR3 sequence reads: CASSYGIQETQYF. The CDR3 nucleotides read TGTGCCAGCAGTTACGGGATACAAGAGACCCAGTACTTC.